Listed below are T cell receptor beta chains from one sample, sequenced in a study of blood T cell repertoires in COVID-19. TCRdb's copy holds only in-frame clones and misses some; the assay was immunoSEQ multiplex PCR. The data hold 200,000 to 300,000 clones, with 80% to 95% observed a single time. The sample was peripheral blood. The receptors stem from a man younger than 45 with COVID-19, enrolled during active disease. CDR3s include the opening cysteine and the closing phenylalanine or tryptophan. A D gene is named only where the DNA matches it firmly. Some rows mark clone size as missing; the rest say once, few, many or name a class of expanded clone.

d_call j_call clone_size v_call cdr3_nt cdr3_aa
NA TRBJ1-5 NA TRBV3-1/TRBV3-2 TGTGCCAGCAGCCAAGATCTTGTCCCCAATCAGCCCCAGCATTTT CASSQDLVPNQPQHF
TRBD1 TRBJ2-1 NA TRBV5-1 TGCGCCAGCAGCGCGGGACAGGGGAGTTTGGGCTACAATGAGCAGTTCTTC CASSAGQGSLGYNEQFF
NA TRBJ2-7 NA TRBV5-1 TGCGCCAGCAGCTTGGGGGGGCGCAGCACCTACGAGCAGTACTTC CASSLGGRSTYEQYF
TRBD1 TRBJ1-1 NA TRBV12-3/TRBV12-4 TGTGCCAGCAGCCCAGGGGGCGACGCTTTCTTT CASSPGGDAFF
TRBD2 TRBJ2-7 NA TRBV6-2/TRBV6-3 TGTGCCAGCAGTACTGATCGAGGGACTAGCGGGGGGTTCTCCTACGAGCAGTACTTC CASSTDRGTSGGFSYEQYF
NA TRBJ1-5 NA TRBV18 TGTGCCAGCTCACCAGAGGCCAGCAATCAGCCCCAGCATTTT CASSPEASNQPQHF
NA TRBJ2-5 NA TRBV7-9 TGTGCCAGCAGCCAACACCAACAAGAGACCCAGTACTTC CASSQHQQETQYF
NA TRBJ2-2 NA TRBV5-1 TGCGCCAGCAGCAGGGACTCCGGGACCCTAGGCGGGGAGCTGTTTTTT CASSRDSGTLGGELFF
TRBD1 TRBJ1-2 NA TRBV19 TGTGCCGGTAGGGACACAGGGGATAGCTACACCTTC CAGRDTGDSYTF
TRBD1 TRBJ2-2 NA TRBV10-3 TGTGCCATCAGTGAGGCTCCGGGACAGGGTTTCACCGGGGAGCTGTTTTTT CAISEAPGQGFTGELFF
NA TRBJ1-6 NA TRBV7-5 TGTGTCAGAAGCCCGGAGATAGGTAATTCACCCCTCCACTTT CVRSPEIGNSPLHF
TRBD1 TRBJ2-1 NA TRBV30 TGTGCCTGGAGGGGGCCGGGACAGGGGTTCTACAATGAGCAGTTCTTC CAWRGPGQGFYNEQFF
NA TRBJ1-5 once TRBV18 TGTGCCAGCTCCGGAGGGATAGGCAATCAGCCCCAGCATTTT CASSGGIGNQPQHF
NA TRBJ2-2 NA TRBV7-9 TGTGCCAGCAGTCCACTAGAGAACACCGGGGAGCTGTTTTTT CASSPLENTGELFF
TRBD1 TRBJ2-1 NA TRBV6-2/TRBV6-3 TGTGCCAGCAGTTACCGGGACAGGGCTTACAATGAGCAGTTCTTC CASSYRDRAYNEQFF
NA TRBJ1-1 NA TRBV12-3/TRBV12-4 TGTGCCAGCGGAACCACAGAGAACACTGAAGCTTTCTTT CASGTTENTEAFF
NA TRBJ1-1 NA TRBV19 TGTGCCAGTAGTGATATGGGGGGCACTGAAGCTTTCTTT CASSDMGGTEAFF
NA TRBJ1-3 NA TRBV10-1 TGCGCCAGCAGTGAGTCGGCCAACGCTGGAAACACCATATATTTT CASSESANAGNTIYF
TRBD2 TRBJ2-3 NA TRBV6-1 TGTGCCAGCAGTGACCCTGGGCGGTTAGCGGGGGGGCTCGATACGCAGTATTTT CASSDPGRLAGGLDTQYF
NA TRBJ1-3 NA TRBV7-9 TGTGCCAGCAGCCGCCCAGGGCAAAACACCATATATTTT CASSRPGQNTIYF
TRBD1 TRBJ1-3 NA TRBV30 TGTGCCTGGGGTAAATATCTCGGGACAGGGGGTACGCTTCGAGGAAACACCATATATTTT CAWGKYLGTGGTLRGNTIYF
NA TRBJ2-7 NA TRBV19 TGTGCCAGTAGTATAGATAACAGCGGATCAACCGAGCAGTACTTC CASSIDNSGSTEQYF
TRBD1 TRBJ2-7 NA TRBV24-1 TGTGCCACCACCGGACAGGTCTACGAGCAGTACTTC CATTGQVYEQYF
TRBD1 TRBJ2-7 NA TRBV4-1 TGCGCCAGCAGCCAACAGACAGGGACAGGGGTCTCCCACGAGCAGTACTTC CASSQQTGTGVSHEQYF
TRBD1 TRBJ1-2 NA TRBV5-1 TGCGCCAGCAGCTTGAATGTAGGACAGGGGGATGGCTACACCTTC CASSLNVGQGDGYTF
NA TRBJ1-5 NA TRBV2 TGTGCCAGCAGTGTTAGCGAGGACCAGCCCCAGCATTTT CASSVSEDQPQHF
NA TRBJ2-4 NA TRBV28 TGTGCCAGCAGTCCAACAGGGCGGTTAGCCAAAAACATTCAGTACTTC CASSPTGRLAKNIQYF
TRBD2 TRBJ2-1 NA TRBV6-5 TGTGCCAGCAGTTACACTAGCGGGGTGTACAATGAGCAGTTCTTC CASSYTSGVYNEQFF
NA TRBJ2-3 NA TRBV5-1 TGCGCCAGCAGCTTGGATGGAGGGCAGGCGGCAGATACGCAGTATTTT CASSLDGGQAADTQYF
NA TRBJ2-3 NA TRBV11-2 TGTGCCAGCAGGTTGAGGTTAGCAGATACGCAGTATTTT CASRLRLADTQYF
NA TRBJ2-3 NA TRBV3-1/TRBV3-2 TGTGCCAGCAGCCTACGACAGAGCAGCACAGATACGCAGTATTTT CASSLRQSSTDTQYF
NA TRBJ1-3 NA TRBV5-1 TGCGCCAGCAGCTTGGGAGGCAGGGAAATCGGAAACACCATATATTTT CASSLGGREIGNTIYF
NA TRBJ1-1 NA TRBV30 TGTGCCTGGAGTTGGGCGAACACTGAAGCTTTCTTT CAWSWANTEAFF
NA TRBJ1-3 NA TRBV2 TGTGCCAGCAGGCTGCGGGGGGACTCTGGAAACACCATATATTTT CASRLRGDSGNTIYF
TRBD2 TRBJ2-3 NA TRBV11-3 TGTGCCAGCAGCAGCCGGGGGGTCTCAGGCACAGATACGCAGTATTTT CASSSRGVSGTDTQYF
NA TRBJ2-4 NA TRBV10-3 TGTGCCATCAGTGAGACAGATACGGACATTCAGTACTTC CAISETDTDIQYF
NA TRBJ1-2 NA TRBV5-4 TGTGCCAGCAGCACTGGGGGGGGCTATATGAACTATGGCTACACCTTC CASSTGGGYMNYGYTF
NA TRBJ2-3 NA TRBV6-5 TGTGCCAGCAAGGCGGGATCCCCAGATACGCAGTATTTT CASKAGSPDTQYF
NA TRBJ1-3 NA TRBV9 TGTGCCAGCAGCGTCACCCCCGATAGCTCTGGAAACACCATATATTTT CASSVTPDSSGNTIYF
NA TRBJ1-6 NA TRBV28 TGTGCCACCCTGACAGTTCCTTCTCTATCCCTCCACTTT CATLTVPSLSLHF
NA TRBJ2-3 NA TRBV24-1 TGTGCCACCAGTGACCAAGGCGGGGTTACGCAGTATTTT CATSDQGGVTQYF
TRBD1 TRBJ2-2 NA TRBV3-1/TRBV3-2 TGTGCCAGCAGCAATGACAGGGCGGGCACCGGGGAGCTGTTTTTT CASSNDRAGTGELFF
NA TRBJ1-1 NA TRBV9 TGTGCCAGCAGGCCCACAGGGAGCACTGAAGCTTTCTTT CASRPTGSTEAFF
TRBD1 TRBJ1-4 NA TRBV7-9 TGTGCCAGCAGCGTAACAGGGGGCTCTTATGAAAAACTGTTTTTT CASSVTGGSYEKLFF
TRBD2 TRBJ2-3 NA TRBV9 TGTGCCAGCAGCGAGGGAGCGGGGTCCTCCACAGATACGCAGTATTTT CASSEGAGSSTDTQYF
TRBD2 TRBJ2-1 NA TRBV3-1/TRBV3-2 TGTGCCAGCAGCCAACTAGCGGGGGGTTTGCAGTTCTTC CASSQLAGGLQFF
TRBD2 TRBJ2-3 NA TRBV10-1 TGCGCCAGCAAAGCGGGGAGAAGCACAGATACGCAGTATTTT CASKAGRSTDTQYF
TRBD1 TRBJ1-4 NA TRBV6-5 TGTGCCAGCAGTTACTCCACAGGGGTTTTAGAAAAACTGTTTTTT CASSYSTGVLEKLFF
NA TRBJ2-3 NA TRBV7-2 TGTGCCAGCAGCTTAGTCCTAGAGCTTAGCACAGATACGCAGTATTTT CASSLVLELSTDTQYF
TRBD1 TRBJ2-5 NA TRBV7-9 TGTGCCAGCAGCTTATGGGGCGGACAGGGGGCTCGAGAGACCCAGTACTTC CASSLWGGQGARETQYF
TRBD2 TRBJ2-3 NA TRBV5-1 TGCGCCAGCAGCTTGCCTAGCGGGGCCACAGATACGCAGTATTTT CASSLPSGATDTQYF
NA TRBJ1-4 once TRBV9 TGTGCCAGCAGCGTAGGGGCAGCCTCTGGTGAAAAACTGTTTTTT CASSVGAASGEKLFF
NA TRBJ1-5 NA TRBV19 TGTGCCAGTAGTATTCGGGGTGGTCAGCCCCAGCATTTT CASSIRGGQPQHF
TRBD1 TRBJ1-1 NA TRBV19 TGTGCCAGTAGTATCTCAGGGGGTGTCTCAAATATGAACACTGAAGCTTTCTTT CASSISGGVSNMNTEAFF
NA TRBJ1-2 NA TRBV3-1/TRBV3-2 TGTGCCAGCAGCCAAGAAGGCGGGGTTTGGGCCCATAACTATGGCTACACCTTC CASSQEGGVWAHNYGYTF